This entry lists 26 T cell receptor beta chains sequenced from one sample in a study of T cell responses to AZD1222 COVID-19 vaccine. Assay: immunoSEQ multiplex PCR; the TCRdb copy retains only in-frame clones and omits some. Among some 130,000 clones listed, about 80% were seen once. The input for sequencing was peripheral blood, taken on day 0 of AZD1222 vaccination. The receptors were sampled from an adult in good health.

The CDR3 DNA follows: TGTGCCTGGAGTGTAGGGTCCAGGAGGAAAGAGACCCAGTACTTC. This sequence encodes CAWSVGSRRKETQYF. The chain links TRBV30 to TRBJ2-5; possibly TRBD2 for D (5 bases). This CDR3 has 15 amino acids. Germline V gives CDR1 GTSNPN, CDR2 SVGIG (reference sequence). With 0 bases removed from V and 3 bases from J, the gap between germline ends came to 14 bases.

The chain's CDR3 is CASSRWQGGEKLFF. CDR3 nucleotide sequence: TGTGCCAGCAGCCGGTGGCAGGGGGGTGAAAAACTGTTTTTT. V usage is TRBV3-1 (or the pseudogene TRBV3-2) and J usage is TRBJ1-4; 7 bases fit TRBD1. The CDR3 has 14 residues. Germline trimming cut 4 bases from V and 7 bases from J; bases unmatched to any gene: 6. From germline, CDR1 is LGHDT and CDR2 YNNKEL (reference sequence).

V gene TRBV6-1 combines with J gene TRBJ2-1; no clear D. This CDR3 comprises 13 residues. With 1 base removed from V and 4 bases from J, the gap between germline ends came to 5 bases. Germline-derived CDR1 and CDR2 are MNHNS and SASEGT. CDR3 in amino acids: CASSEGQYNEQFF. The CDR3 coding sequence is TGTGCCAGCAGTGAAGGGCAGTACAATGAGCAGTTCTTC.

CDR3 region: CASSLGTWAEAFF. As DNA, the CDR3 is TGTGCCAGCAGTCTCGGGACCTGGGCTGAAGCTTTCTTT. This rearrangement joins TRBV27 to TRBJ1-1; the D gene is possibly TRBD1 (5 bases). The CDR3 is 13 amino acids. Germline assignment: CDR1 MNHEY and CDR2 SMNVEV (reference sequence). V was trimmed by 5 bases and J by 6 bases, leaving 13 bases between them.

V is TRBV28 and J is TRBJ2-7; D unresolved. The V and J ends lost 7 bases and 3 bases respectively, with 13 bases between them. In germline, CDR1 is MDHEN, CDR2 SYDVKM. This CDR3 has 13 amino acids. The CDR3 here is CASMVPRNYEQYF. The CDR3 DNA is TGTGCCAGCATGGTCCCCAGGAACTACGAGCAGTACTTC.

The chain recombines TRBV5-1 with TRBJ2-1; 8 bases agree with TRBD1. The J segment lost 8 bases and the V segment lost 0 bases, leaving 7 bases of the junction unmatched. In germline, CDR1 is SGHRS, CDR2 YFSETQ. The CDR3 consists of 15 residues. The CDR3 sequence: CASSLGTGGDDEQFF. The CDR3 DNA is TGCGCCAGCAGCTTGGGTACAGGGGGTGACGATGAGCAGTTCTTC.

CDR3 residues: CSASILAGDTQYF. Here the CDR3 DNA reads TGCAGTGCTAGTATTCTAGCGGGGGATACGCAGTATTTT. This rearrangement joins TRBV20-1 to TRBJ2-3, with TRBD2 identical over 9 bases. The V gene end was trimmed by 3 bases and the J gene end by 6 bases; junction bases not matched to a gene: 4. Per the germline V gene, CDR1 is DFQATT and CDR2 is SNEGSKA (reference sequence). This CDR3 is 13 amino acids long.

The genes are TRBV4-1 and TRBJ1-2; no firm D call. CDR1 is MGHRA and CDR2 is YSYEKL in the germline V gene. The CDR3 has 15 residues. The V and J ends lost 1 base and 6 bases respectively, with 15 bases between them. For the CDR3, the DNA is TGCGCCAGCAGCCAAGCCACTGCGGGGAGGGATGGCTACACCTTC. Protein sequence: CASSQATAGRDGYTF.

This sequence joins TRBV15 and TRBJ1-1, with 10 nucleotides matching TRBD1. The CDR3 runs 17 residues. The ends lost 4 bases at V and 1 base at J; junction bases unmatched: 9. CDR1 and CDR2 from the germline V gene are LNHNV and YYDKDF (reference sequence). In DNA form, the CDR3 reads TGTGCCACCAGCACCCGACAGGGGGCGCGGGGGAACACTGAAGCTTTCTTT. It is translated as CATSTRQGARGNTEAFF.

The rearrangement joins TRBV18 to TRBJ1-2; D possibly corresponds to TRBD1 (6 bases). Germline CDR1 and CDR2: KGHSH and LQKENI. The V and J ends lost 3 bases and 0 bases respectively, with 8 bases between them. CDR3 size: 14 residues. In DNA, the CDR3 is TGTGCCAGCTCACCGGACAGAACTAACTATGGCTACACCTTC. As protein: CASSPDRTNYGYTF.

The V and J genes are TRBV28 and TRBJ1-5; 10 bases line up with TRBD1. The ends lost 4 bases at V and 4 bases at J; junction bases unmatched: 7. The CDR3 length is 16 residues. Germline assignment: CDR1 MDHEN and CDR2 SYDVKM. DNA for the CDR3: TGTGCCAGCAGTTCCTCGGGACAGGGGATAAATCAGCCCCAGCATTTT. Its translation is CASSSSGQGINQPQHF.

J is TRBJ1-6 and V is TRBV20-1; D gene unclear. CDR1 is DFQATT, CDR2 SNEGSKA, per germline (reference sequence). This CDR3 has 14 amino acids. Trimming removed 3 bases at V and 1 base at J, with 7 bases between. This CDR3 reads CSASTGSYNSPLHF. The CDR3 DNA reads as TGCAGTGCTAGTACCGGTTCCTATAATTCACCCCTCCACTTT.

The chain carries TRBV18 and TRBJ1-2; 9 bases fit TRBD1. The V gene's germline CDR1 is KGHSH and CDR2 LQKENI. This CDR3 has 15 residues. Trimming took 3 bases from V and 8 from J; bases not matched to a gene: 10. CDR3: CASSPPTGGYRGYTF. Written as DNA, the CDR3 is TGTGCCAGCTCACCTCCAACAGGGGGCTATAGGGGCTACACCTTC.

The CDR3 loop is CAGTSGGPDTQYF. CDR3 DNA: TGTGCTGGGACTAGCGGGGGCCCAGATACGCAGTATTTT. The rearrangement links TRBV7-8 to TRBJ2-3; 14 bases line up with TRBD2. CDR1 is SGHVS and CDR2 is FQNEAQ in the germline V gene. This CDR3 region has 13 residues.

The chain uses TRBV6-5 and TRBJ2-2, with D perhaps matching TRBD1 (6 bases). The CDR3 has 16 residues. The germline V gene has CDR1 MNHEY and CDR2 SVGAGI. Trimming shortened V by 4 bases and J by 0 bases, and 12 bases separated the two germline ends. CDR3 protein: CASSWGRVPNTGELFF. As DNA, the CDR3 is TGTGCCAGCAGTTGGGGGCGGGTTCCGAACACCGGGGAGCTGTTTTTT.

The chain carries TRBV2 and TRBJ2-7; either TRBD1 or TRBD2 may fit D (5 bases each). The CDR3 extends over 16 amino acids. V shed 8 bases and J shed 3 bases, with 23 bases lying between them. Germline V lookup: CDR1 SNHLY, CDR2 FYNNEI. As DNA, the CDR3 is TGTGCCAGCCAGGGAAGCTGGGGGACCGGCGTCTACGAGCAGTACTTC. The encoded protein is CASQGSWGTGVYEQYF.

The CDR3 nucleotides are TGTGCCAGCCTGTCAGGGGGCGGCTACAATGAGCAGTTCTTC. Translated: CASLSGGGYNEQFF. The chain couples TRBV2 to TRBJ2-1, with 8 nucleotides matching TRBD1. Germline CDR1 SNHLY, CDR2 FYNNEI. The CDR3 contains 14 residues. J gave up 3 bases and V 8 bases, and 6 bases lay outside the gene matches. The variable domain in full, with the rest retrieved from reference TRBV2 and TRBJ2-1, is EPEVTQTPSHQVTQMGQEVILRCVPISNHLYFYWYRQILGQKVEFLVSFYNNEISEKSEIFDDQFSVERPDGSNFTLKIRSTKLEDSAMYFCASLSGGGYNEQFFGPGTRLTVL.

The chain carries TRBV18 and TRBJ1-2; TRBD1 matches 9 bases. The CDR3 covers 14 residues. V lost 4 bases to trimming and J lost 6 bases; unmatched junction nucleotides: 6. CDR1 is KGHSH and CDR2 is LQKENI in the germline V gene. CDR3 coding DNA: TGTGCCAGCTCACGCCAGGACAGGGGAGATGGCTACACCTTC. Translated, it gives CASSRQDRGDGYTF.

This clone was seen a few times. V gene TRBV4-1 combines with J gene TRBJ2-3, with 7 bases matching TRBD1. V was clipped by 2 bases and J by 2 bases; unmatched bases: 7. The CDR3 length is 16 residues. Germline V lookup: CDR1 MGHRA, CDR2 YSYEKL. CDR3 DNA sequence: TGCGCCAGCAGCCAACCACAGGGGATTCCCACAGATACGCAGTATTTT. Amino acids: CASSQPQGIPTDTQYF.

The chain joins TRBV5-6 to TRBJ2-1; 10 bases agree with TRBD2. The length of the CDR3 is 18 residues. Losses at the gene ends were 4 bases for V and 7 bases for J; bases not matched to a gene: 17. Germline CDR1 and CDR2: SGHDT and YYEEEE. CDR3 DNA sequence: TGTGCCAGCAGCCGGGGAGGGGCCGGGACTAGCGCTAGTAATGAGCAGTTCTTC. This translates into CASSRGGAGTSASNEQFF.

The CDR3 region is CASSLDVQGAWGYTF. The DNA for the CDR3 is TGTGCCAGCAGTTTGGATGTACAGGGGGCGTGGGGCTACACCTTC. The gene calls are TRBV28 and TRBJ1-2; 9 bases align to TRBD1. The length of the CDR3 is 15 residues. Germline V lookup: CDR1 MDHEN, CDR2 SYDVKM. The ends lost 3 bases at V and 8 bases at J; junction bases unmatched: 10.

This clone was seen only once. The rearrangement uses TRBV5-4 and TRBJ1-6; no clear D gene. With 1 base removed from V and 2 bases from J, the gap between germline ends came to 4 bases. CDR1 is SGHNT and CDR2 is YYREEE in the germline V gene (reference sequence). The CDR3 is 14 amino acids. The CDR3 DNA is TGTGCCAGCAGCTTGAGTGCCTATAATTCACCCCTCCACTTT. Residues: CASSLSAYNSPLHF.

J is TRBJ1-4 and V is TRBV29-1, with D perhaps TRBD1 (6 bases). V was clipped by 7 bases and J by 1 base, with 16 bases between them. Germline CDR1 reads SQVTM; CDR2 reads ANQGSEA. The CDR3 is made up of 15 amino acids. CDR3: CSGQAGAGTNEKLFF. DNA for the CDR3: TGCAGCGGACAGGCAGGGGCAGGAACTAATGAAAAACTGTTTTTT.

This clone was observed once. The rearrangement joins TRBV9 to TRBJ1-4; D unclear. Germline assignment: CDR1 SGDLS and CDR2 YYNGEE. The CDR3 sequence is 14 residues long. Trimming cost V 0 bases and J 7 bases, with 10 bases left between them. The CDR3 coding sequence is TGTGCCAGCAGCGTAGGAGGGTTGAGTGAAAAACTGTTTTTT. The encoded protein is CASSVGGLSEKLFF.

CDR3 in amino acids: CASSPDRVTGYTF. CDR3 DNA: TGTGCCAGCAGCCCCGACAGGGTTACTGGCTACACCTTC. The chain has TRBV3-1 (or the pseudogene TRBV3-2) and TRBJ1-2, with 7 bases that match TRBD1. In germline, CDR1 is LGHDT, CDR2 YNNKEL (reference sequence). The trim removed 4 bases at V and 7 bases at J, leaving 6 bases unmatched. The CDR3 runs 13 residues.

This sequence joins TRBV3-1 (or the pseudogene TRBV3-2) and TRBJ2-1; no clear D gene. The CDR3 consists of 18 residues. Trimming removed 0 bases at V and 0 bases at J, with 15 bases between. The germline CDR1 and CDR2 sequences are LGHDT and YNNKEL (reference sequence). The DNA for the CDR3 is TGTGCCAGCAGCCAAGACTTAACTTTGGTGGACTCCTACAATGAGCAGTTCTTC. Its protein product is CASSQDLTLVDSYNEQFF.